This T cell receptor beta chain came from a study of low-dose radiotherapy and immunotherapy resistance in tumors. Overall study: 1 Gy per fraction was delivered to Cohort 2 every two weeks, for 13 Gy total over 26 weeks.

In germline, CDR1 is DFQATT, CDR2 SNEGSKA (reference sequence). The CDR3 has 14 residues. After removal of 5 bases from V and 5 bases from J, the junction contained 11 bases not matched to a gene. Time point denoted: after trial treatment. Treatment described: LDRT plus nivolumab, ipilimumab, low-dose cyclophosphamide and aspirin (RACIN trial). First-strand cDNA used TRAV- and TRBV-specific primers, covering alpha and beta chains. For amplifying TCRs, the PCR ran for approximately 18 cycles with Phusion, which was used together with a constant-region primer and the adapter on the V primers. From the reads, TCRdb called clonotypes with MiXCR, one entry per CDR3 protein. The table shows about 100,000 distinct CDR3 sequences, with around 21% occurring only once.

The receptor's source is a male donor with prostate cancer. The chain joins TRBV20-1 to TRBJ2-7; 8 nucleotides align to TRBD2. The sample in question was PBMCs, obtained after low-dose radiotherapy plus immunotherapy. This CDR3 is CSAGGPAGAHEQYF. Written as DNA, the CDR3 is TGCAGTGCTGGCGGTCCAGCGGGAGCCCACGAGCAGTACTTC.